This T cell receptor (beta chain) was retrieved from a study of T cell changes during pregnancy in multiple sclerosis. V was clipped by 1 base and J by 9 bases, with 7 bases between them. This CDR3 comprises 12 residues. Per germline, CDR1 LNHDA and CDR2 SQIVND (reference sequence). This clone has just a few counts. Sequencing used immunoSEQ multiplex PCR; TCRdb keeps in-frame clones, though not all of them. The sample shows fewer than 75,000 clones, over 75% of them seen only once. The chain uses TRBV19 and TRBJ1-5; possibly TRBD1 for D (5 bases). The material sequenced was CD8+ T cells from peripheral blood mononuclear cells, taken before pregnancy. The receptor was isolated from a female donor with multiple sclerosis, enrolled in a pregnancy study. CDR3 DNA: TGTGCCAGTAGTATAGCCGGGGGGCCCCAGCATTTT. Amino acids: CASSIAGGPQHF.